The rows below give T cell receptor beta chains drawn from one sample of a study of beta chain features in type 1 diabetes. Clones were sequenced by immunoSEQ multiplex PCR, and TCRdb holds only the in-frame ones, with some missing. The sample holds 330,000 or so clones; around 15% are singletons and the top ten take roughly 6.7%. What was sequenced was central memory CD4+ T cells from blood. The receptors were sampled from a young man in good health. CDR3s include the opening cysteine and the closing phenylalanine or tryptophan. Fields, in order: CDR3 DNA, CDR3 protein, D gene, J gene, clone size, CDR3 length, V gene. The D gene is left open where the match is weak. Only some rows state a clone size, as once, few, many or a class for expanded clones.

CDR3nt: TGTGCCAGCAAAGGGGAGGCCTCACCCCTCCACTTT
CDR3aa: CASKGEASPLHF
d_gene: -
j_gene: TRBJ1-6
abundance: few
len: 12
v_gene: TRBV2

CDR3nt: TGTGCCAGCAGCTTTGGAGCTACCTGGCAGTTCTTC
CDR3aa: CASSFGATWQFF
d_gene: -
j_gene: TRBJ2-1
abundance: -
len: 12
v_gene: TRBV5-4

CDR3nt: TGTGCCAGCAGCTTAGGGGGGAGGCGAGAGACCCAGTACTTC
CDR3aa: CASSLGGRRETQYF
d_gene: -
j_gene: TRBJ2-5
abundance: few
len: 14
v_gene: TRBV7-8

CDR3nt: TGTGCCATCAGCGAAAAGAACGTGGGGGGGAACACGCAGTATTTT
CDR3aa: CAISEKNVGGNTQYF
d_gene: TRBD2
j_gene: TRBJ2-3
abundance: -
len: 15
v_gene: TRBV10-3

CDR3nt: TGTGCCAGCAGTGACTTCAGCTCTGGAAACACCATATATTTT
CDR3aa: CASSDFSSGNTIYF
d_gene: -
j_gene: TRBJ1-3
abundance: many
len: 14
v_gene: TRBV6-1

CDR3nt: TGTGCCAGCAGTTACAGGGGTGACAATGAGCAGTTCTTC
CDR3aa: CASSYRGDNEQFF
d_gene: -
j_gene: TRBJ2-1
abundance: few
len: 13
v_gene: TRBV6-9

CDR3nt: TGCGCCAGCAGCCAGGCGACTAGCGGGGGGCTACAAGAGACCCAGTACTTC
CDR3aa: CASSQATSGGLQETQYF
d_gene: TRBD2
j_gene: TRBJ2-5
abundance: few
len: 17
v_gene: TRBV4-3

CDR3nt: TGTGCCAGCAGCTGGCGGGACCGAAAGAACCAAGCTTTCTTT
CDR3aa: CASSWRDRKNQAFF
d_gene: -
j_gene: TRBJ1-1
abundance: -
len: 14
v_gene: TRBV5-6

CDR3nt: TGCAGCGTTGGACAAGGGAGCGAGCAGTACTTC
CDR3aa: CSVGQGSEQYF
d_gene: -
j_gene: TRBJ2-7
abundance: few
len: 11
v_gene: TRBV29-1

CDR3nt: TGTGCCAGCAGGTCCCGCACCGGGGAGCTGTTTTTT
CDR3aa: CASRSRTGELFF
d_gene: -
j_gene: TRBJ2-2
abundance: -
len: 12
v_gene: TRBV5-4

CDR3nt: TGCGCCAGCAGCTTCGGTGGGACTGAAGCTTTCTTT
CDR3aa: CASSFGGTEAFF
d_gene: -
j_gene: TRBJ1-1
abundance: few
len: 12
v_gene: TRBV5-1

CDR3nt: TGTGCCAGCAGCCCAGTGACGAGGGACAACACTGAAGCTTTCTTT
CDR3aa: CASSPVTRDNTEAFF
d_gene: -
j_gene: TRBJ1-1
abundance: many
len: 15
v_gene: TRBV7-9

CDR3nt: TGTGCCAGCAGCTATCCGAGTCCCCTACAGGGTCAATCGCGGACTGAAGCTTTCTTT
CDR3aa: CASSYPSPLQGQSRTEAFF
d_gene: -
j_gene: TRBJ1-1
abundance: few
len: 19
v_gene: TRBV7-2

CDR3nt: TGTGCCAGCAGGGGGGGACAGGGCAATCAGCCCCAGCATTTT
CDR3aa: CASRGGQGNQPQHF
d_gene: TRBD1
j_gene: TRBJ1-5
abundance: -
len: 14
v_gene: TRBV28

CDR3nt: TGTGCCAGCTCACAAACCTCCGGGACTCAAGGAACGACCGGGGAGCTGTTTTTT
CDR3aa: CASSQTSGTQGTTGELFF
d_gene: -
j_gene: TRBJ2-2
abundance: -
len: 18
v_gene: TRBV18

CDR3nt: TGTGCCAGTAGTATAGCGTACCGCGCCGGAGAGACCCAGTACTTC
CDR3aa: CASSIAYRAGETQYF
d_gene: -
j_gene: TRBJ2-5
abundance: few
len: 15
v_gene: TRBV19

CDR3nt: TGTGCCTGGACCCCACTAACGGGGACTGAAGCTTTCTTT
CDR3aa: CAWTPLTGTEAFF
d_gene: -
j_gene: TRBJ1-1
abundance: -
len: 13
v_gene: TRBV30

CDR3nt: TGTGCCAGCAGTAGTTGGGAGACCCAGTACTTC
CDR3aa: CASSSWETQYF
d_gene: -
j_gene: TRBJ2-5
abundance: few
len: 11
v_gene: TRBV11-2

CDR3nt: TGTGCCAGCAGTGAACATGACGTAAATGAGCAGTTCTTC
CDR3aa: CASSEHDVNEQFF
d_gene: -
j_gene: TRBJ2-1
abundance: -
len: 13
v_gene: TRBV6-1

CDR3nt: TGTGCCAGCAGCTTAGTCGTAGGGGCCGGCGCTTTCTTT
CDR3aa: CASSLVVGAGAFF
d_gene: -
j_gene: TRBJ1-1
abundance: few
len: 13
v_gene: TRBV7-9

CDR3nt: TGCAGTGCCCTCAGGGGAGAGACCCAGTACTTC
CDR3aa: CSALRGETQYF
d_gene: -
j_gene: TRBJ2-5
abundance: -
len: 11
v_gene: TRBV20-1

CDR3nt: TGTGCCAGCAGCTTGGTTCCCGGGGGGACCCAGTACTTC
CDR3aa: CASSLVPGGTQYF
d_gene: -
j_gene: TRBJ2-5
abundance: -
len: 13
v_gene: TRBV5-6

CDR3nt: TGTGCCAGCAGAGCTTACAGTTTGGGACAAGATACGCAGTATTTT
CDR3aa: CASRAYSLGQDTQYF
d_gene: -
j_gene: TRBJ2-3
abundance: few
len: 15
v_gene: TRBV11-2

CDR3nt: TGTGCCAGCAGCATTAGGACTGCCCCGAAGTCTGAGCAGTTCTTC
CDR3aa: CASSIRTAPKSEQFF
d_gene: -
j_gene: TRBJ2-1
abundance: medium-sized
len: 15
v_gene: TRBV7-2

CDR3nt: TGTGCCAGCAGTGAAAGCGGAGACTATGGCTACACCTTC
CDR3aa: CASSESGDYGYTF
d_gene: -
j_gene: TRBJ1-2
abundance: -
len: 13
v_gene: TRBV6-1

CDR3nt: TGTGCCAGCAGCCTCGGAAGGCCTGGTAAGGATGAGCAGTTCTTC
CDR3aa: CASSLGRPGKDEQFF
d_gene: -
j_gene: TRBJ2-1
abundance: few
len: 15
v_gene: TRBV4-2

CDR3nt: TGTGCCAGCACGCCCACAGCTAACTATGGCTACACCTTC
CDR3aa: CASTPTANYGYTF
d_gene: -
j_gene: TRBJ1-2
abundance: few
len: 13
v_gene: TRBV9

CDR3nt: TGTGCCAGCAGCAAAAGCGGGAGCTACAATGAGCAGTTCTTC
CDR3aa: CASSKSGSYNEQFF
d_gene: TRBD2
j_gene: TRBJ2-1
abundance: -
len: 14
v_gene: TRBV6-1

CDR3nt: TGTGCCAGCAGCTTAGTAACGATCCGGGGTTGGGAGACCCAGTACTTC
CDR3aa: CASSLVTIRGWETQYF
d_gene: -
j_gene: TRBJ2-5
abundance: -
len: 16
v_gene: TRBV7-9

CDR3nt: TGTGCCAGTAGTATAGGCCTTGGGAGGGGACTGAACACTGAAGCTTTCTTT
CDR3aa: CASSIGLGRGLNTEAFF
d_gene: -
j_gene: TRBJ1-1
abundance: -
len: 17
v_gene: TRBV19

CDR3nt: TGTGCCAGCAGCAGTAGACAGACTCTCTATGGCTACACCTTC
CDR3aa: CASSSRQTLYGYTF
d_gene: -
j_gene: TRBJ1-2
abundance: -
len: 14
v_gene: TRBV7-2

CDR3nt: TGTGCCAGCTCCCTCTCGGGAGAGCCCCAGCATTTT
CDR3aa: CASSLSGEPQHF
d_gene: -
j_gene: TRBJ1-5
abundance: -
len: 12
v_gene: TRBV18

CDR3nt: TGTGCCAGCAGCTCCCAGGGGGGTCAAGAGACCCAGTACTTC
CDR3aa: CASSSQGGQETQYF
d_gene: -
j_gene: TRBJ2-5
abundance: -
len: 14
v_gene: TRBV7-2

CDR3nt: TGTGCCAGCAGCCGGGACGGCCCCAGCACCGGGGAGCTGTTTTTT
CDR3aa: CASSRDGPSTGELFF
d_gene: -
j_gene: TRBJ2-2
abundance: few
len: 15
v_gene: TRBV9

CDR3nt: TGTGCCAGCAGCTTGTCACAGGGTTATGGCTACACCTTC
CDR3aa: CASSLSQGYGYTF
d_gene: -
j_gene: TRBJ1-2
abundance: -
len: 13
v_gene: TRBV11-3

CDR3nt: TGTGCCAGCAGTTTAATCTTTGGTGGGGGATCCTCAACAGATACGCAGTATTTT
CDR3aa: CASSLIFGGGSSTDTQYF
d_gene: -
j_gene: TRBJ2-3
abundance: few
len: 18
v_gene: TRBV27

CDR3nt: TGCGCCAGCAGCCAAGGGGCACAGGGGAACACTGAAGCTTTCTTT
CDR3aa: CASSQGAQGNTEAFF
d_gene: -
j_gene: TRBJ1-1
abundance: many
len: 15
v_gene: TRBV4-3

CDR3nt: TGTGCCAGCAGCTTGGAGGACACCTACGAGCAGTACTTC
CDR3aa: CASSLEDTYEQYF
d_gene: -
j_gene: TRBJ2-7
abundance: -
len: 13
v_gene: TRBV5-6

CDR3nt: TGTGCCAGCCCCGGGCCTAGCGGGAACAGGGATGAGCAGTTCTTC
CDR3aa: CASPGPSGNRDEQFF
d_gene: -
j_gene: TRBJ2-1
abundance: few
len: 15
v_gene: TRBV21-1

CDR3nt: TGCGCCAGCAGCTTGAACGGTTTCGGCTCTGGAAACACCATATATTTT
CDR3aa: CASSLNGFGSGNTIYF
d_gene: -
j_gene: TRBJ1-3
abundance: many
len: 16
v_gene: TRBV5-1

CDR3nt: TGTGCCAGCAGCTTAGGTTCGGCGACAGATACGCAGTATTTT
CDR3aa: CASSLGSATDTQYF
d_gene: -
j_gene: TRBJ2-3
abundance: -
len: 14
v_gene: TRBV11-3

CDR3nt: TGTGCCAGCAGCTTGGATACTACGCAGTATTTT
CDR3aa: CASSLDTTQYF
d_gene: -
j_gene: TRBJ2-3
abundance: few
len: 11
v_gene: TRBV5-6

CDR3nt: TGTGCCAGCAGCGTTAGGGGAAACACCATATATTTT
CDR3aa: CASSVRGNTIYF
d_gene: -
j_gene: TRBJ1-3
abundance: -
len: 12
v_gene: TRBV7-2

CDR3nt: TGTGCCAGCAGCGTAGCCCCAGCGGGGCCCCAAGAGACCCAGTACTTC
CDR3aa: CASSVAPAGPQETQYF
d_gene: TRBD2
j_gene: TRBJ2-5
abundance: -
len: 16
v_gene: TRBV9

CDR3nt: TGTGCCAGCAGGATCCGGGACAGGGTGGGGGCGGACGAGCAGTACTTC
CDR3aa: CASRIRDRVGADEQYF
d_gene: TRBD1
j_gene: TRBJ2-7
abundance: few
len: 16
v_gene: TRBV6-6

CDR3nt: TGTGCCAGCAGTCAGAGACGGGACTGGCAGTATTTT
CDR3aa: CASSQRRDWQYF
d_gene: -
j_gene: TRBJ2-3
abundance: many
len: 12
v_gene: TRBV2

CDR3nt: TGTGCCAGCAGCGTGGGGGCCGGGAGCAATCAGCCCCAGCATTTT
CDR3aa: CASSVGAGSNQPQHF
d_gene: -
j_gene: TRBJ1-5
abundance: -
len: 15
v_gene: TRBV7-2

CDR3nt: TGTGCCAGCAGTTTAATGGGCTATGGCTACACCTTC
CDR3aa: CASSLMGYGYTF
d_gene: -
j_gene: TRBJ1-2
abundance: few
len: 12
v_gene: TRBV6-1

CDR3nt: TGCACCAGCAGCCCAGAGACTAGCGGGGGGTTAAAGAGCTCCTACAATGAGCAGTTCTTC
CDR3aa: CTSSPETSGGLKSSYNEQFF
d_gene: -
j_gene: TRBJ2-1
abundance: -
len: 20
v_gene: TRBV1

CDR3nt: TGTGCCAGCAGCTTAACAGGGGTCCTCTCTGGGGCCAACGTCCTGACTTTC
CDR3aa: CASSLTGVLSGANVLTF
d_gene: TRBD1
j_gene: TRBJ2-6
abundance: few
len: 17
v_gene: TRBV7-8

CDR3nt: TGTGCCAGCAGCTTAGCCCGCGTCAACACAGATACGCAGTATTTT
CDR3aa: CASSLARVNTDTQYF
d_gene: -
j_gene: TRBJ2-3
abundance: -
len: 15
v_gene: TRBV7-2

CDR3nt: TGTGCCATCAGTGAAGGACTAGATAAGCCGTTCTTC
CDR3aa: CAISEGLDKPFF
d_gene: TRBD2
j_gene: TRBJ2-1
abundance: few
len: 12
v_gene: TRBV10-3

CDR3nt: TGTGCCAGCAGCTTAGACCCCCTCGCCACTGAAGCTTTCTTT
CDR3aa: CASSLDPLATEAFF
d_gene: -
j_gene: TRBJ1-1
abundance: -
len: 14
v_gene: TRBV7-2

CDR3nt: TGCGCCAGCAGCCAGTCGGACAGGGGGCACAGTGAAGCTTTCTTT
CDR3aa: CASSQSDRGHSEAFF
d_gene: TRBD1
j_gene: TRBJ1-1
abundance: -
len: 15
v_gene: TRBV4-1

CDR3nt: TGCGCCAGCAGCTCTACAACGACAGCTAACTATGGCTACACCTTC
CDR3aa: CASSSTTTANYGYTF
d_gene: -
j_gene: TRBJ1-2
abundance: -
len: 15
v_gene: TRBV5-1